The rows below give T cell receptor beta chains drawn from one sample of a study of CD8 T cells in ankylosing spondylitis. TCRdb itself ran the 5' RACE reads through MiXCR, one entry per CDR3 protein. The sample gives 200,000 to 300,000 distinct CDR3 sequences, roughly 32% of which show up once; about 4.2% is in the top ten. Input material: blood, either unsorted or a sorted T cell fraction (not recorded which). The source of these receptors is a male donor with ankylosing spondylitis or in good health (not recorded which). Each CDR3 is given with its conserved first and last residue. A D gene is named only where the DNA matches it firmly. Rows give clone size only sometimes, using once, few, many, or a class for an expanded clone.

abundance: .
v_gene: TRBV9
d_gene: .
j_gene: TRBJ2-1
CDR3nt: TGTGCCAGCAGCGTAGAGGCGGCAAGCTCCTACAATGAGCAGTTCTTC
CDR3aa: CASSVEAASSYNEQFF

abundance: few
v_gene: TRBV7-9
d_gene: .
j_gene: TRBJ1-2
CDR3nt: TGTGCCAGCAGTACGGAGGACGACTATGGCTACACCTTC
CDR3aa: CASSTEDDYGYTF

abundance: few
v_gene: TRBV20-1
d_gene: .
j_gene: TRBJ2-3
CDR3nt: TGCAGTGCTAGAGGTCAGAACTCGGATACGCAGTATTTT
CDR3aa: CSARGQNSDTQYF

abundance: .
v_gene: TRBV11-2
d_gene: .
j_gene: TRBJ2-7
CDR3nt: TGTGCCAGCAGCTCGAATTCCGACGAGCAGTACTTC
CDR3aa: CASSSNSDEQYF

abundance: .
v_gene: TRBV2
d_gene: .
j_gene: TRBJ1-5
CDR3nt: TGTGCCAGCGATGGGGGACCCTATAGCAATCAGCCCCAGCATTTT
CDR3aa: CASDGGPYSNQPQHF

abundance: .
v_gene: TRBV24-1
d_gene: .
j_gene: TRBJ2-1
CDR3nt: TGTGCCACCAGTTGGAGGGGCACATGGGTGGTATATGACAATGAGCAGTTCTTC
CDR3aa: CATSWRGTWVVYDNEQFF

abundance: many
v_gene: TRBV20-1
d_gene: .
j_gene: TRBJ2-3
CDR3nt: TGCAGTGCTAGAGGGGGGGCCTCGTCGGATACGCAGTATTTT
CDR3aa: CSARGGASSDTQYF

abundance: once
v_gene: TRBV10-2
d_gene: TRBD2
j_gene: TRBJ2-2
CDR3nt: TGCGCCAGCAGGGACGGACTAGCGGGGGGATCGCTGTTTTTT
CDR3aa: CASRDGLAGGSLFF

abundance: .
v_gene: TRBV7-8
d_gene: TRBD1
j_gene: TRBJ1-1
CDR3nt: TGTGCCAGCAGCCCCGAGGGACAGGGGAACACTGAAGCTTTCTTT
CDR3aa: CASSPEGQGNTEAFF

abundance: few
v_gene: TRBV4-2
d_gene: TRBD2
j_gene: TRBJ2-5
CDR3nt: TGTGCCAGCAGCGATGGACTAGCGGAGGAGACCCAGTACTTC
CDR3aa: CASSDGLAEETQYF

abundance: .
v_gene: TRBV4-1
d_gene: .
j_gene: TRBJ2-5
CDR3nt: TGCGCCAGCAGCCAAGGGCCGGGACCTCAAGAGACCCAGTACTTC
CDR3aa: CASSQGPGPQETQYF

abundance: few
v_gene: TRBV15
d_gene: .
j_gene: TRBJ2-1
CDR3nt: TGTGCCACCCGAGATCCTAGCCGTTCATCCTACAATGAGCAGTTCTTC
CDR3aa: CATRDPSRSSYNEQFF

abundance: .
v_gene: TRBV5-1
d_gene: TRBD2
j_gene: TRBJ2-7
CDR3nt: TGCGCCAGCAGCTTGTCCAGACTAGCGTCCGCGCAGTACTTC
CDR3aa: CASSLSRLASAQYF

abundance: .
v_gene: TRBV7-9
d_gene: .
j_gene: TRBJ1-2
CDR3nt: TGTGCCAGCAGCGCGGCTACAGTTTCTAACTATGGCTACACCTTC
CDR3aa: CASSAATVSNYGYTF

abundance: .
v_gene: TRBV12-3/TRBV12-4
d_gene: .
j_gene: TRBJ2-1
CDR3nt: TGTGCCAGCAGCCCCGGGCTAGGGGGCAATGAGCAGTTCTTC
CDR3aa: CASSPGLGGNEQFF

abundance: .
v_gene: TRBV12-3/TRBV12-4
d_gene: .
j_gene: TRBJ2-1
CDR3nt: TGTGCCAGCAGTTTTAACGTACCCTACAATGAGCAGTTCTTC
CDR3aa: CASSFNVPYNEQFF

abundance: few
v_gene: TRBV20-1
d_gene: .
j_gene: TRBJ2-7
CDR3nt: TGCAGTGCGCGAACTCCAAACCTGGCTACCTTCCCCTACGAGCAGTACTTC
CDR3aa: CSARTPNLATFPYEQYF

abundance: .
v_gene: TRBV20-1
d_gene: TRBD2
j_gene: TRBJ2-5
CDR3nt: TGCAGTGTACCGGGACTACTGGGGGAGACCCAGTACTTC
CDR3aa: CSVPGLLGETQYF

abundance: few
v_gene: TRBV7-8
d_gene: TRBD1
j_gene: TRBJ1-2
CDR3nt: TGTGCCAGCAGCTCAACAGGGGAGAGCTATGGCTACACCTTC
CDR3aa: CASSSTGESYGYTF

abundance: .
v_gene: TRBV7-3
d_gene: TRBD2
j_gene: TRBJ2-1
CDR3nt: TGTGCCAGCAGCCGAGGACTAGCGTCTGAGCAGTTCTTC
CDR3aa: CASSRGLASEQFF

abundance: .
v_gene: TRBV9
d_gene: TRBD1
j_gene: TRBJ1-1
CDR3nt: TGTGCCAGCAGCTTCATCGGGACAGCGAACACTGAAGCTTTCTTT
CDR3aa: CASSFIGTANTEAFF

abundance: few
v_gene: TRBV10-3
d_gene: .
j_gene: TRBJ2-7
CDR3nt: TGTGCCATCAGTGAATGGACCTACGAGCAGTACTTC
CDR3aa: CAISEWTYEQYF

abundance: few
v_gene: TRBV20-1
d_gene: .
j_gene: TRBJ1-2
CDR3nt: TGCAGTGCTAGAGATAGTAGGGGTTTTGGTGGCTACACCTTC
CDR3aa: CSARDSRGFGGYTF

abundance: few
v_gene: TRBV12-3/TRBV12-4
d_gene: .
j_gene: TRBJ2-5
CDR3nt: TGTGCCAGCAGTTTATTCGGGGGAGTAAAAGAGACCCAGTACTTC
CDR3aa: CASSLFGGVKETQYF

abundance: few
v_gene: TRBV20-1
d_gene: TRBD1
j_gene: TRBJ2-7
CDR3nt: TGCAGTGCTGGACAGGGGGCTCAGTACGAGCAGTACTTC
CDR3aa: CSAGQGAQYEQYF

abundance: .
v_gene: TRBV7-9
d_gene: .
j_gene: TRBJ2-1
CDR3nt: TGTGCCAGCACCCAACTAGCACTGGGCAGGGAGCAGTTCTTC
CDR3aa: CASTQLALGREQFF

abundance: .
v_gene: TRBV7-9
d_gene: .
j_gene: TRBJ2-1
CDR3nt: TGTGCCAGCAGCTTAGTACACGATGAGCAGTTCTTC
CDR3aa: CASSLVHDEQFF

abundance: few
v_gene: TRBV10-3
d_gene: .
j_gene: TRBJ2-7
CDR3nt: TGTGCCATCAGTGCAACTTCCTACGAGCAGTACTTC
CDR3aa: CAISATSYEQYF

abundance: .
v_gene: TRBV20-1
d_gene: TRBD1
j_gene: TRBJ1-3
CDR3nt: TGCAGTGCTAGAGGTCGTCGGGACAGGGGAGGAAACACCATATATTTT
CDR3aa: CSARGRRDRGGNTIYF

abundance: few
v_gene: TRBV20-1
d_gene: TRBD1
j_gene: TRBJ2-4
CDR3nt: TGCAGTGCTAGAGATTTGGGGACAGATAACATTCAGTACTTC
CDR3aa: CSARDLGTDNIQYF

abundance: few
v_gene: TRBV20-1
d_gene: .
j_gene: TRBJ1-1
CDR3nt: TGCAGTGCCAACCCCTACAGGGACACTGAAGCTTTCTTT
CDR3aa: CSANPYRDTEAFF

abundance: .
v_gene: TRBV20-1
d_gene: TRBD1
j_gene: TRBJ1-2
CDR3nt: TGCAGTGCTTGGGGCCAGGTTCCGGGACAGGGGACATATGGCTACACCTTC
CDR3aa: CSAWGQVPGQGTYGYTF

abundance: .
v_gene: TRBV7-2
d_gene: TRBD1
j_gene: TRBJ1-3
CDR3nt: TGTGCCAGCAGCTTAACTCGGACAGGGGTTGGAAACACCATATATTTT
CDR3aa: CASSLTRTGVGNTIYF

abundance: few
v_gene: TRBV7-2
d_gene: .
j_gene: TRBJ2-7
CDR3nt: TGTGCCAGCAGCTTAGCCCCGACCTACGAGCAGTACTTC
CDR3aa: CASSLAPTYEQYF

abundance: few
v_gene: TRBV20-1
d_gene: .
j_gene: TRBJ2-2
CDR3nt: TGCAGTGCTAGAGATCCCCCAGGAGCTAGAACCGGGGAGCTGTTTTTT
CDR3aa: CSARDPPGARTGELFF

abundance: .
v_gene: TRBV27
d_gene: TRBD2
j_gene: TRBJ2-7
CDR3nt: TGTGCCAGCGGCCCGGGACTAGCGGGTCCCTCCTACGAGCAGTACTTC
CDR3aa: CASGPGLAGPSYEQYF

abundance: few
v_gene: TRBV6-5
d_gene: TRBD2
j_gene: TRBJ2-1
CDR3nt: TGTGCCAGCAGTTACTCACTAGCGGTCTCCTACAATGAGCAGTTCTTC
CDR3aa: CASSYSLAVSYNEQFF

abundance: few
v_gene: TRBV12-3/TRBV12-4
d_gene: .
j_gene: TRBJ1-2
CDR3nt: TGTGCCAGCAGTTTAATCTTGGGACAAAAAGGAGCCTACACCTTC
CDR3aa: CASSLILGQKGAYTF

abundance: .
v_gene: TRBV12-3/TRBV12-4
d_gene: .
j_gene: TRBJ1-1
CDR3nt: TGTGCCAGCAGACTCGGGGACACTGAAGCTTTCTTT
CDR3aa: CASRLGDTEAFF

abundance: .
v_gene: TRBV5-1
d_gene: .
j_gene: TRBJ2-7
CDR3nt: TGCGCCAGCAGCTATGGGACAAGGATTGACGAGCAGTACTTC
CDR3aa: CASSYGTRIDEQYF

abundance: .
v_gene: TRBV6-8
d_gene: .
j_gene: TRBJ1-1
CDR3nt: TGTGCCAGCCCGGGGCTTCGAGCGGGAGCTTTCTTT
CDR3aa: CASPGLRAGAFF

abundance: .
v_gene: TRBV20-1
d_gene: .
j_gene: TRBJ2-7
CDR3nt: TGCAGTGCTAAGGCAGGGCACTACGAGCAGTACTTC
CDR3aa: CSAKAGHYEQYF

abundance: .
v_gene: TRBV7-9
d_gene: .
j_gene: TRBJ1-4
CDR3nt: TGTGCCAGCAGCCCGGGCCACGCGGGGAAACTGTTTTTT
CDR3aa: CASSPGHAGKLFF

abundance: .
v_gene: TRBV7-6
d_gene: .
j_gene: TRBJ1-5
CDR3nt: TGTGCCAGCAGCAAACAGGGTCCCCCGAATCAGCCCCAGCATTTT
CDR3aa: CASSKQGPPNQPQHF

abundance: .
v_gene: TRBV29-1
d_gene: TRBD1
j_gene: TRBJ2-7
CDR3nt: TGCAGCGTTGAAGCCGGGACAGCGTACGAGCAGTACTTC
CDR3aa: CSVEAGTAYEQYF